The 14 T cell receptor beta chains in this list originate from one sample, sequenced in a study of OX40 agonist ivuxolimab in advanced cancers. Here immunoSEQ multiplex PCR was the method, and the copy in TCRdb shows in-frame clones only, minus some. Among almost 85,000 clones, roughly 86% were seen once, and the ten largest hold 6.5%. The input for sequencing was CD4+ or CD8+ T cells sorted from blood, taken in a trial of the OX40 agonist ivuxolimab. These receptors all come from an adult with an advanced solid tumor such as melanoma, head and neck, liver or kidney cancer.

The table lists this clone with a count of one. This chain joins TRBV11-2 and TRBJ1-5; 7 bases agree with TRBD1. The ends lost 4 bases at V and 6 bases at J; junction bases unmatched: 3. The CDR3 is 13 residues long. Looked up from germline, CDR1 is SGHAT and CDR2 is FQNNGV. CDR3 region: CASSSTGSQPQHF. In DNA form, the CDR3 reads TGTGCCAGCAGCTCGACAGGGAGTCAGCCCCAGCATTTT. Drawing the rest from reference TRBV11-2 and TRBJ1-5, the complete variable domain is EAGVAQSPRYKIIEKRQSVAFWCNPISGHATLYWYQQILGQGPKLLIQFQNNGVVDDSQLPKDRFSAERLKGVDSTLKIQPAKLEDSAVYLCASSSTGSQPQHFGDGTRLSIL.

The chain's CDR3 is CASSKRGLEGDRAGGNQPQHF. CDR3 bases: TGTGCCAGCAGCAAAAGGGGATTGGAAGGAGATAGGGCCGGGGGCAATCAGCCCCAGCATTTT. The V gene is TRBV21-1, the J gene TRBJ1-5. TRBV21-1 is annotated as a pseudogene. This CDR3 contains 21 residues.

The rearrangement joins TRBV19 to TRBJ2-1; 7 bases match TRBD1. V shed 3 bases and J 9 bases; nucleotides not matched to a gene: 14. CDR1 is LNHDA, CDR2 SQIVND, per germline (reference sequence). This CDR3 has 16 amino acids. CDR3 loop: CASSISSRQGQIEQFF. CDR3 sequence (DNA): TGTGCCAGTAGTATCTCTTCCAGACAGGGACAGATTGAGCAGTTCTTC.

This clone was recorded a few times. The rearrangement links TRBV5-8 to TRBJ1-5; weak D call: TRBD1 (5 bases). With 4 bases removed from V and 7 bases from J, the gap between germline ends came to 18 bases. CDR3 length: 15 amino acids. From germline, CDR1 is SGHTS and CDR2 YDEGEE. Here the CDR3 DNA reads TGTGCCAGCAGCCCGCCCGGGACCCCAAGGCAGCCCCAGCATTTT. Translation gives CASSPPGTPRQPQHF.

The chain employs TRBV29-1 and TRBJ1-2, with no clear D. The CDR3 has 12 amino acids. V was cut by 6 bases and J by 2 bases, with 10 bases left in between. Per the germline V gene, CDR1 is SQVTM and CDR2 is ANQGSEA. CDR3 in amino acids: CSVGETNYGYTF. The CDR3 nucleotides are TGCAGCGTCGGGGAAACGAACTATGGCTACACCTTC.

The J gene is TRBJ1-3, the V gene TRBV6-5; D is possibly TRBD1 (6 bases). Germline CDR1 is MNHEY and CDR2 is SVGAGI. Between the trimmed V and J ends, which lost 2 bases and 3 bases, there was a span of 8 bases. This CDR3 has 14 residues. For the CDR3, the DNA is TGTGCCAGCAGTTACGCACAGGGTGGAAACACCATATATTTT. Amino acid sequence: CASSYAQGGNTIYF.

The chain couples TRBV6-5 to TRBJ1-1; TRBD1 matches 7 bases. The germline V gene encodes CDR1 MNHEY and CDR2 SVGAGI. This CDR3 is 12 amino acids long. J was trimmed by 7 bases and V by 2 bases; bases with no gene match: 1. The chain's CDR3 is CASSYGDSEAFF. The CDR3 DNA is TGTGCCAGCAGTTACGGGGACAGTGAAGCTTTCTTT.

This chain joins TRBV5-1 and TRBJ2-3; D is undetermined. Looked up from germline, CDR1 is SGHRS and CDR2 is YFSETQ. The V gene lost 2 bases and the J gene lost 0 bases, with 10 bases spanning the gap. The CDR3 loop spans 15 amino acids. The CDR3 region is CASSFGTDSTDTQYF. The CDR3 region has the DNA TGCGCCAGCAGCTTTGGTACTGATAGCACAGATACGCAGTATTTT.

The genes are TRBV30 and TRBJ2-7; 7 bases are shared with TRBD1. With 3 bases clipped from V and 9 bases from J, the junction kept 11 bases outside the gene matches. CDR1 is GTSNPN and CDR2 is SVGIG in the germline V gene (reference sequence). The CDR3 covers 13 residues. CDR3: CAWRSTGSSVQYF. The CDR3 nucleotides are TGTGCCTGGAGGTCGACAGGGTCTAGTGTGCAGTACTTC.

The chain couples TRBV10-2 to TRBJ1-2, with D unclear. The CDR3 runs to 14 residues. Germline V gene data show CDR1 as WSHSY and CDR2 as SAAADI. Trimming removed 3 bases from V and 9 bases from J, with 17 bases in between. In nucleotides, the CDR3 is TGCGCCAGCAGTGACACCCGACTTCTTTTAAGCTACACCTTC. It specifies CASSDTRLLLSYTF.

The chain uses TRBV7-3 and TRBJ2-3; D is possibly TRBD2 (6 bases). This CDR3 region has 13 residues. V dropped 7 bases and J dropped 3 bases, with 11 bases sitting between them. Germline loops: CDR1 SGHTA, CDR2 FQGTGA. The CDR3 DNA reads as TGTGCCAGCACCGACGGGGGTACAGATACGCAGTATTTT. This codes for CASTDGGTDTQYF. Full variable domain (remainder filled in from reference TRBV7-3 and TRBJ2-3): GAGVSQTPSNKVTEKGKYVELRCDPISGHTALYWYRQSLGQGPEFLIYFQGTGAADDSGLPNDRFFAVRPEGSVSTLKIQRTERGDSAVYLCASTDGGTDTQYFGPGTRLTVL.

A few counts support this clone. The CDR3 DNA sequence: TGTGCCAGCTCACCAGTCGACTCTGGAAACACCATATATTTT. Translation: CASSPVDSGNTIYF. The rearrangement links TRBV18 to TRBJ1-3; D is ambiguous. Germline CDR1 and CDR2: KGHSH and LQKENI. With 2 bases removed from V and 0 bases from J, the gap between germline ends came to 5 bases. The CDR3 runs 14 residues.

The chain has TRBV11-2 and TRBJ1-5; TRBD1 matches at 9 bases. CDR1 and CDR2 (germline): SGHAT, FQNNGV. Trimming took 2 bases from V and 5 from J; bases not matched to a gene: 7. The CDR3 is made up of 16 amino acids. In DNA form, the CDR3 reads TGTGCCAGCAGCTTAAAGGGGGACAGGGCGGATCAGCCCCAGCATTTT. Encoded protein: CASSLKGDRADQPQHF.

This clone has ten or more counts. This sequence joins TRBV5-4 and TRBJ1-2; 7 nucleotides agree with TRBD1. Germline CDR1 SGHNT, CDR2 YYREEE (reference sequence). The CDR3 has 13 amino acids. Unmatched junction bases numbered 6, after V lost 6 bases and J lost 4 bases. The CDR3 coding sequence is TGTGCCAGCACCCACCAGGGGGGCTATGGCTACACCTTC. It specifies CASTHQGGYGYTF.